This entry lists 11 T cell receptor beta chains sequenced from one sample in a study of cytomegalovirus exposure and HLA in healthy donors. PCR amplification relied on 60 Vbeta primers (plus 13 Jbeta primers). Profiled with immunoSEQ multiplex PCR; TCRdb holds only in-frame clones, not every one. The sample holds roughly 130,000 clones, about three quarters seen once. The sequencing sample was made of PBMCs. These receptors originate from a woman in her sixties in good health and CMV-seropositive.

V is TRBV19 and J is TRBJ1-5; D is unclear. V gave up 5 bases and J gave up 1 base, with 12 bases separating them. This CDR3 comprises 15 residues. Germline CDR1 and CDR2: LNHDA and SQIVND (reference sequence). The CDR3 DNA follows: TGTGCCAGTAGTTCCCCCCCCGGGAGCAATCAGCCCCAGCATTTT. Its protein is CASSSPPGSNQPQHF.

This chain links TRBV18 with TRBJ2-1; the match to TRBD2 covers 9 bases. Germline CDR1 is KGHSH and CDR2 is LQKENI. The CDR3 sequence is 16 residues long. V trimming: 3 bases; J trimming: 4 bases; junction bases outside the gene matches: 7. The CDR3 region has the DNA TGTGCCAGCTCACCGGTGGCGGGGGGGCATTACAATGAGCAGTTCTTC. Translating it yields CASSPVAGGHYNEQFF. The whole variable domain, filled in from reference TRBV18 and TRBJ2-1, reads NAGVMQNPRHLVRRRGQEARLRCSPMKGHSHVYWYRQLPEEGLKFMVYLQKENIIDESGMPKERFSAEFPKEGPSILRIQQVVRGDSAAYFCASSPVAGGHYNEQFFGPGTRLTVL.

The rearrangement links TRBV7-3 to TRBJ1-1; TRBD1 might be the D (5 bases). The CDR3 sequence is 16 residues long. Trimming took off 1 base at V and 0 bases at J, with 12 bases between the two ends. The germline V gene has CDR1 SGHTA and CDR2 FQGTGA. CDR3 sequence: CASSLIQGLLNTEAFF. CDR3 DNA: TGTGCCAGCAGCTTAATCCAGGGACTCCTGAACACTGAAGCTTTCTTT.

The chain joins TRBV6-1 to TRBJ2-5; possibly TRBD1 for D (5 bases). The end of the DNA aligns better with TRBJ2-7, so the J call may be wrong. The CDR3 is 15 residues long. Germline loops: CDR1 MNHNS, CDR2 SASEGT. CDR3 coding DNA: TGTGCCAGCAGTGACGGGCAGGGTAGTGGTTACGAGCAGTACTTC. It codes for CASSDGQGSGYEQYF.

This clone was seen only once. The gene calls are TRBV28 and TRBJ2-5, with 7 bases aligning to TRBD2. CDR1 and CDR2 (germline): MDHEN, SYDVKM. V shed 2 bases and J 4 bases; nucleotides not matched to a gene: 7. The CDR3 sequence is 15 residues long. The CDR3 nucleotides read TGTGCCAGCAGTTTAGCGGGGGTCCCAGGAGAGACCCAGTACTTC. Residues: CASSLAGVPGETQYF.

The genes are TRBV11-2 and TRBJ2-7; TRBD2 aligns across 7 bases. The germline V gene encodes CDR1 SGHAT and CDR2 FQNNGV. V was pared by 6 bases and J by 2 bases, with 10 bases of the junction left unmatched. This CDR3 is built from 15 residues. Written as DNA, the CDR3 is TGTGCCAGCAGTCCCTCGTGGGGGGGTCCCTACGAGCAGTACTTC. Translated, it gives CASSPSWGGPYEQYF.

The chain has TRBV7-9 and TRBJ1-4, with 8 bases matching TRBD1. Germline CDR1 reads SEHNR; CDR2 reads FQNEAQ (reference sequence). V gave up 5 bases and J gave up 5 bases; unmatched junction bases: 4. This CDR3 has 14 residues. CDR3 coding DNA: TGTGCCAGCAGCCGTGACAGGGGAAATGAAAAACTGTTTTTT. Protein sequence: CASSRDRGNEKLFF. Based on the CDR3 plus reference TRBV7-9 and TRBJ1-4, the full variable domain is DTGVSQNPRHKITKRGQNVTFRCDPISEHNRLYWYRQTLGQGPEFLTYFQNEAQLEKSRLLSDRFSAERPKGSFSTLEIQRTEQGDSAMYLCASSRDRGNEKLFFGSGTQLSVL.

The chain joins TRBV4-1 to TRBJ2-2; D ambiguous. Trimming took off 3 bases at V and 7 bases at J, with 15 bases between the two ends. Germline loops: CDR1 MGHRA, CDR2 YSYEKL. The CDR3 spans 15 residues. For the CDR3, the DNA is TGCGCCAGCAGCCAGCCGGCGGCTGGAAACGGGGAGCTGTTTTTT. It codes for CASSQPAAGNGELFF.

CDR3 nucleotides: TGTGCCAGCAGTTTGGGTCTCGCAGGGCTCACTGAAGCTTTCTTT. It specifies CASSLGLAGLTEAFF. The chain has TRBV27 and TRBJ1-1, with a possible D match to TRBD1 (5 bases). Germline V gene data show CDR1 as MNHEY and CDR2 as SMNVEV (reference sequence). V lost 3 bases, J lost 4 bases, and 15 bases lay in between. This CDR3 is built from 15 residues.

The chain employs TRBV27 and TRBJ1-5; D perhaps matches TRBD1 (5 bases). With 0 bases removed from V and 2 bases from J, the gap between germline ends came to 8 bases. The CDR3 contains 15 residues. CDR1 and CDR2 (germline): MNHEY, SMNVEV (reference sequence). CDR3 protein: CASSLSTGGNQPQHF. DNA for the CDR3: TGTGCCAGCAGTTTATCAACAGGAGGCAATCAGCCCCAGCATTTT.

V is TRBV19 and J is TRBJ1-2; 7 bases match TRBD1. Germline-derived CDR1 and CDR2 are LNHDA and SQIVND (reference sequence). The CDR3 is 12 amino acids. Losses at the gene ends were 5 bases for V and 8 bases for J; bases not matched to a gene: 5. The DNA of the CDR3 is TGTGCCAGTAGTGTTAGACAGGGCGGCTACACCTTC. It yields the protein CASSVRQGGYTF.